This T cell receptor (beta chain) was identified in a study of blood T cell repertoires in COVID-19. In the study overall: Researchers got acute and convalescent COVID-19 samples from the United States, Italy and Spain. Sources were T cells, B-cell-depleted T cells, or PBMCs; the material itself was cDNA or gDNA.

This clone was recorded many times. The CDR3 is 15 amino acids. Germline V gives CDR1 MDHEN, CDR2 SYDVKM. V shed 4 bases, J shed 8 bases, and the junction held 12 bases outside the gene matches. In the original analysis: Reference gene primer amplification in the assay estimated nucleated cell counts. The method was immunoSEQ multiplex PCR; TCRdb's version includes in-frame clones alone and lacks a portion of them. V, J and clone size were drawn from that table, and D and trimming were deduced from the DNA. Of fewer than 500,000 clones in the sample, around 90% were seen once. Assignments of participants to cohorts depended upon their own reported clinical history.

The TCR comes from a woman between 18 and 30 years old who had recovered from COVID-19. The sample comprised PBMCs or T cells enriched from blood (not recorded which). The chain is built from TRBV28 and TRBJ2-7; 9 positions match TRBD1. The CDR3 spells CASSSPWTGEGKQYF. The DNA of the CDR3 is TGTGCCAGCAGTTCACCTTGGACAGGGGAAGGGAAGCAGTACTTC.